Below, 18 T cell receptor beta chains from the same sample are listed, as sequenced in a study of blood T cell repertoires in COVID-19. Sequencing used immunoSEQ multiplex PCR; TCRdb keeps in-frame clones, though not all of them. The data show about 230,000 clones, roughly 89% seen once. What was sequenced was PBMCs or T cells enriched from blood (not recorded which). The receptors stem from a woman aged 25 to 39 with acute COVID-19.

This clone was seen once. J is TRBJ2-1 and V is TRBV6-5; D is possibly TRBD1 (7 bases). Germline V gives CDR1 MNHEY, CDR2 SVGAGI. V lost 7 bases and J 8 bases, leaving 21 bases between the germline ends. This CDR3 comprises 15 residues. CDR3 DNA: TGTGCCAGCACCTTGCCGTGGAGGGGGCAGGATGAGCAGTTCTTC. Translated: CASTLPWRGQDEQFF.

CDR3 protein: CASSLGGLAGAHNEQFF. CDR3 in DNA: TGTGCCAGCAGCTTAGGAGGACTAGCGGGGGCTCACAATGAGCAGTTCTTC. The chain uses TRBV11-3 and TRBJ2-1, with 13 bases identical to TRBD2. CDR1 is SGHNT, CDR2 YENEEA, per germline. The J segment lost 5 bases and the V segment lost 1 base, leaving 5 bases of the junction unmatched. This CDR3 contains 17 residues.

This CDR3 is CASSQRRGLGRTQETQYF. The CDR3 DNA is TGTGCCAGCAGCCAACGCCGTGGACTAGGGAGAACCCAAGAGACCCAGTACTTC. This chain uses TRBV14 with TRBJ2-5; 7 positions match TRBD2. Germline CDR1 SGHDN, CDR2 FVKESK. Trimming cost V 2 bases and J 1 base; bases outside gene matches: 13. CDR3 length: 18 amino acids. Filled out from reference TRBV14 and TRBJ2-5, the complete variable domain reads EAGVTQFPSHSVIEKGQTVTLRCDPISGHDNLYWYRRVMGKEIKFLLHFVKESKQDESGMPNNRFLAERTGGTYSTLKVQPAELEDSGVYFCASSQRRGLGRTQETQYFGPGTRLLVL.

The chain uses TRBV7-8 and TRBJ1-4; D unresolved. The germline CDR1 and CDR2 sequences are SGHVS and FQNEAQ. Trimming removed 6 bases from V and 7 bases from J, with 18 bases in between. The CDR3 has 15 residues. Written as DNA, the CDR3 is TGTGCCAGCAGTTCCCTATTAGCATCGGGTGAAAAACTGTTTTTT. Amino acid sequence: CASSSLLASGEKLFF.

This chain connects TRBV2 to TRBJ2-5, with 8 nucleotides matching TRBD1. With V trimmed by 8 bases and J by 2 bases, 1 base remained unmatched. Germline-derived CDR1 and CDR2 are SNHLY and FYNNEI. This CDR3 region has 12 residues. The CDR3 DNA reads TGTGCCAGCCAGGGGGCGCAAGAGACCCAGTACTTC. Its translation: CASQGAQETQYF.

V gene TRBV28 combines with J gene TRBJ1-1; D gene ambiguous. Per the germline V gene, CDR1 is MDHEN and CDR2 is SYDVKM. V lost 8 bases, J lost 1 base, and 14 bases lay in between. This CDR3 has 14 residues. CDR3 coding DNA: TGTGCCAGCCCCCCCTCCAGGAAGAACACTGAAGCTTTCTTT. Translation: CASPPSRKNTEAFF.

The rearrangement joins TRBV7-9 to TRBJ2-1, with 7 bases matching TRBD2. The V and J ends lost 1 base and 6 bases, in that order; junction bases with no gene match: 0. The CDR3 extends over 13 amino acids. Per the germline V gene, CDR1 is SEHNR and CDR2 is FQNEAQ (reference sequence). The CDR3 here is CASSLGTSNEQFF. The CDR3 DNA sequence: TGTGCCAGCAGCTTAGGGACTAGCAATGAGCAGTTCTTC.

The rearrangement uses TRBV18 and TRBJ1-6, with unresolved D. This CDR3 has 17 residues. Germline CDR1 and CDR2: KGHSH and LQKENI. Deletions cut 6 bases from V and 3 bases from J, with 18 bases between. The CDR3 DNA is TGTGCCAGCTCCCCAGGCTATACTGACTTCTATAATTCACCCCTCCACTTT. Translating it yields CASSPGYTDFYNSPLHF.

This sequence joins TRBV7-2 and TRBJ2-5; possibly TRBD2 for D (6 bases). The ends were cut back, 0 bases at V and 1 base at J, with 12 bases in the middle. From germline, CDR1 is SGHTA and CDR2 FQGNSA. The CDR3 is made up of 16 amino acids. CDR3 in DNA: TGTGCCAGCAGCTTAGCTTGGGGGGTGGGCCAAGAGACCCAGTACTTC. Translated: CASSLAWGVGQETQYF.

The J gene is TRBJ2-7, the V gene TRBV25-1; TRBD1 matches at 8 bases. This CDR3 has 13 residues. Per the germline V gene, CDR1 is MGHDK and CDR2 is SYGVNS. In DNA, the CDR3 is TGTGCTAGTGGACAGGGCCTACTCTACGAGCAGTACTTC. This encodes CASGQGLLYEQYF.

This sequence joins TRBV5-6 and TRBJ1-2, with D unclear. Germline CDR1 and CDR2: SGHDT and YYEEEE. V was clipped by 2 bases and J by 1 base, with 12 bases between them. The CDR3 has 15 residues. CDR3 sequence reads: CASSFPTSGNYGYTF. CDR3 bases: TGTGCCAGCAGCTTCCCGACTAGCGGTAACTATGGCTACACCTTC.

To note about this clone: Within the sample, other DNA sequences also encode this same CDR3. This chain joins TRBV4-3 and TRBJ2-7; no firm D call. From germline, CDR1 is LGHNA and CDR2 YSLEER. V lost 0 bases to trimming and J lost 1 base, with 7 bases between them. The CDR3 is 14 amino acids. The CDR3 DNA reads TGCGCCAGCAGCCAAGACTCCACTTCCTACGAGCAGTACTTC. Translated, it gives CASSQDSTSYEQYF.

The chain carries TRBV4-1 and TRBJ2-1, with TRBD2 as a possible D gene (6 bases). The CDR3 extends over 13 amino acids. Germline lookup yields CDR1 MGHRA and CDR2 YSYEKL. The V end lost 10 bases, the J end lost 8 bases, and 18 bases lay between the germline ends. CDR3 nucleotide sequence: TGCGCCACCGGGACTGATCCCAGGGATGAGCAGTTCTTC. Protein product: CATGTDPRDEQFF.

The CDR3 here is CASSLTAPSGGEQFF. The CDR3 nucleotides read TGTGCCAGCAGCTTAACAGCCCCTTCAGGAGGTGAGCAGTTCTTC. V and J are TRBV11-3 and TRBJ2-1; tentative D call: TRBD2 (5 bases). Trimming cost V 2 bases and J 9 bases, with 17 bases left between them. Germline lookup yields CDR1 SGHNT and CDR2 YENEEA. The CDR3 extends over 15 amino acids.

The V gene is TRBV24-1, the J gene TRBJ1-1, with a weak D call TRBD1 (5 bases). The CDR3 extends over 13 amino acids. Germline V lookup: CDR1 KGHDR, CDR2 SFDVKD. Trimming cost V 5 bases and J 3 bases, with 9 bases left between them. The CDR3 region is CATSVGEDTEAFF. The CDR3 coding sequence is TGTGCCACCAGTGTAGGGGAAGACACTGAAGCTTTCTTT.

This clone was seen just once. This chain's CDR3 is CASSYGGLTMNTEAFF. CDR3 sequence (DNA): TGTGCCAGCAGTTACGGCGGCCTTACGATGAACACTGAAGCTTTCTTT. This chain links TRBV6-5 with TRBJ1-1; D ambiguous. Trimming stripped 2 bases from V and 0 bases from J, with 13 bases between. Per the germline V gene, CDR1 is MNHEY and CDR2 is SVGAGI. CDR3 size: 16 residues.

The chain is built from TRBV3-1 (or the pseudogene TRBV3-2) and TRBJ1-2, with a weak D call TRBD1 (5 bases). The CDR3 contains 17 residues. The V gene's germline CDR1 is LGHDT and CDR2 YNNKEL (reference sequence). The V and J ends lost 0 bases and 8 bases respectively, with 22 bases between them. The CDR3 loop is CASSQDGLGGGADGYTF. In DNA form, the CDR3 reads TGTGCCAGCAGCCAAGATGGGTTAGGAGGAGGGGCAGACGGCTACACCTTC.

The CDR3 nucleotides read TGTGCCAGCAGGGAGACGGTTAGCACAGATACGCAGTATTTT. It yields the protein CASRETVSTDTQYF. V usage is TRBV2 and J usage is TRBJ2-3, with no clear D. The germline V and J ends were trimmed by 6 bases and 0 bases, with 10 bases remaining between them. CDR1 SNHLY and CDR2 FYNNEI come from the germline V gene. The CDR3 consists of 14 residues.